This T cell receptor (beta chain) was identified during a study of glioma-infiltrating T cells. To note about this clonotype: Its antigen is currently unknown.

With 1 base clipped from V and 5 bases from J, the junction kept 6 bases outside the gene matches. Germline-derived CDR1 and CDR2 are GTSNPN and SVGIG (reference sequence). The CDR3 covers 15 residues. Whole-study results and caveats: Tissue-blood divergence was below expectation in non-neoplastic patients, above in gliomas. Only very few CDR3 sequences appeared in both tissue and blood.

Amplification of TCR alpha and beta CDR3 regions from RNA used iRepertoire nested multiplex PCR. Input was about 100-450 ng of tissue mRNA or PBMC total RNA. TCRdb redid the calling of the multiplex PCR reads with MiXCR, one entry per CDR3 protein. The profile shows about 200,000 distinct CDR3 sequences, roughly 32% of them singletons. Sequencing was done on a sample of glioma tissue, nonneoplastic brain tissue, or PBMCs (not recorded which). The V and J genes are TRBV30 and TRBJ2-5, with 11 bases that match TRBD1. The TCR comes from a human donor with low-grade glioma or glioblastoma, undergoing nonglioma brain surgery, or in good health (not recorded which). The CDR3 DNA is TGTGCCTGGAGTGGAGCGGGACAGGGGGATGAGACCCAGTACTTC. This gives the protein CAWSGAGQGDETQYF.